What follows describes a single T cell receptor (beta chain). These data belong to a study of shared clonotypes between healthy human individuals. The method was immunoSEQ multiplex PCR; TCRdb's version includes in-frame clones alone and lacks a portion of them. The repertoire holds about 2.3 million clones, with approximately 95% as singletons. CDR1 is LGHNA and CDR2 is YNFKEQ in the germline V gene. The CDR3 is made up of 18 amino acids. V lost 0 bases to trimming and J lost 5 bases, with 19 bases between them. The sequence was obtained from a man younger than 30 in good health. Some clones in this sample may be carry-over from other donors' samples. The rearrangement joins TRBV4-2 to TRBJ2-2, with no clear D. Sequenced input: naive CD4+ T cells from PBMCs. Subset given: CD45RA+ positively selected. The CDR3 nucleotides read TGTGCCAGCAGCCAAGAGATCCCAGGTATTCTCAAGACCGGGGAGCTGTTTTTT. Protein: CASSQEIPGILKTGELFF.